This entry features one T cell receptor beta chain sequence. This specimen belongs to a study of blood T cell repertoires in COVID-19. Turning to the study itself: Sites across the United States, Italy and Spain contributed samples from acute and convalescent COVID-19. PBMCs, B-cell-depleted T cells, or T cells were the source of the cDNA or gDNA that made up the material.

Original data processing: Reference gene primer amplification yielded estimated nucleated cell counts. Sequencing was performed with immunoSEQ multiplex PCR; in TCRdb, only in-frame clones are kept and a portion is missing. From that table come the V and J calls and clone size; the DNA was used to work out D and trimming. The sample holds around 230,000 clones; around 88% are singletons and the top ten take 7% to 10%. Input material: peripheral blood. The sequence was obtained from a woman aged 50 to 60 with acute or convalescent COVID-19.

CDR3 amino acids: CASSFTTGTANEKLFF. For the CDR3, the DNA is TGCGCCAGCAGCTTCACAACCGGGACAGCGAATGAAAAACTGTTTTTT. This rearrangement joins TRBV5-1 to TRBJ1-4; 7 bases line up with TRBD1. CDR1 is SGHRS, CDR2 YFSETQ, per germline. V lost 2 bases and J lost 5; bases outside the gene matches: 9. The CDR3 has 16 amino acids.